This T cell receptor beta chain was observed in a study of Ad26.COV2.S vaccination and SARS-CoV-2 variants. Whole-study findings and limits: Non-spike TCR breadth was similar in vaccine and placebo recipients.

Stated treatment: roughly 18 received Ad26.COV2.S at low or high dose, single or two shots; several received placebo; per-sample allocation not given. Sampling happened 63 days after the first vaccine or placebo injection. Worth noting for this clone: The antigen is not known.

Measured with immunoSEQ multiplex PCR; TCRdb has only the in-frame clones, and not every one. The data show about 400,000 clones, about 90% seen once. Trimming cost V 3 bases and J 5 bases, with 14 bases left between them. The CDR3 has 15 amino acids. CDR1 and CDR2 (germline): KGHSH, LQKENI. The chain has TRBV18 and TRBJ2-1; a possible D gene is TRBD2 (6 bases). This clonotype originated in a person between 18 and 65 years old who received the Ad26.COV2.S COVID-19 vaccine or a placebo. The sample consisted of peripheral blood, taken in a trial of Ad26.COV2.S vaccine versus placebo. This chain's CDR3 is CASSPQWDSDNEQFF. In DNA, the CDR3 is TGTGCCAGCTCACCCCAATGGGACTCTGACAATGAGCAGTTCTTC.